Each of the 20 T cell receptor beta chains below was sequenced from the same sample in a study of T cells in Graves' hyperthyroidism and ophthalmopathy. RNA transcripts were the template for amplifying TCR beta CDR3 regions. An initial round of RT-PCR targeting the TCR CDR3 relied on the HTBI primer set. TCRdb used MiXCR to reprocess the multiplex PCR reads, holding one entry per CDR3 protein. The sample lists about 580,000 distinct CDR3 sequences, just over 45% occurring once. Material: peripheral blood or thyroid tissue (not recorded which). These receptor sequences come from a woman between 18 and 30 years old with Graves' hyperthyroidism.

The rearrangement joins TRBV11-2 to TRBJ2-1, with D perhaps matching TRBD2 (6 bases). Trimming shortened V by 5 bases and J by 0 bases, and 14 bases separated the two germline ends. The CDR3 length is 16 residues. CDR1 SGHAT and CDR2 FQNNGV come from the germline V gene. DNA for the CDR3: TGTGCCAGCAGCCCTTCACCGGGACTCTCCTACAATGAGCAGTTCTTC. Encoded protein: CASSPSPGLSYNEQFF.

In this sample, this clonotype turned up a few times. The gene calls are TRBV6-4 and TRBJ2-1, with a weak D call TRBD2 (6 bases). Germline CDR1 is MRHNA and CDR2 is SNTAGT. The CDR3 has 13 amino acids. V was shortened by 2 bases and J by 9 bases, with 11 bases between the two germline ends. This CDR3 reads CASSDSREAEQFF. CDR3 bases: TGTGCCAGCAGTGACAGCAGGGAGGCTGAGCAGTTCTTC.

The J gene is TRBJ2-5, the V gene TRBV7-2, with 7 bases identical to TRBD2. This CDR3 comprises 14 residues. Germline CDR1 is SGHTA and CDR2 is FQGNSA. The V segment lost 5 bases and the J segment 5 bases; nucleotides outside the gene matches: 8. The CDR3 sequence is CASSHGAGWETQYF. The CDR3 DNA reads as TGTGCCAGCAGCCATGGAGCGGGATGGGAGACCCAGTACTTC.

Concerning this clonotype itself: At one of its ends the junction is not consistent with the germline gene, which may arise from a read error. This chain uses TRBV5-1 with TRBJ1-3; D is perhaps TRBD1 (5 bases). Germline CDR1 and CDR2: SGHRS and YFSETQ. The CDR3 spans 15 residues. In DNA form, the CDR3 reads TGTGCCTGCAGCTTGGGGGGTATCTATGGAAACACCATATATTTT. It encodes CACSLGGIYGNTIYF.

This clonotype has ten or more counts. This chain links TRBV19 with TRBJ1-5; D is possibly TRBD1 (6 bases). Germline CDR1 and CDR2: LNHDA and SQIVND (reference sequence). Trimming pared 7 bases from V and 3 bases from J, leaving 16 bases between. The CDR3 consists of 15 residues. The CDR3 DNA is TGTGCCAGTATCGAAACGGGGGGACACAATCAGCCCCAGCATTTT. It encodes CASIETGGHNQPQHF.

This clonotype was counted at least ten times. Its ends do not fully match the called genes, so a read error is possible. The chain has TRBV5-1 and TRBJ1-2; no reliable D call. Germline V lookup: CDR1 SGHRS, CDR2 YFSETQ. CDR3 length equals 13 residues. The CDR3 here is CASSLGANYGYTF. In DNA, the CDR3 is TGTGCCAGCAGCTTGGGCGCCAACTATGGCTACACCTTC.

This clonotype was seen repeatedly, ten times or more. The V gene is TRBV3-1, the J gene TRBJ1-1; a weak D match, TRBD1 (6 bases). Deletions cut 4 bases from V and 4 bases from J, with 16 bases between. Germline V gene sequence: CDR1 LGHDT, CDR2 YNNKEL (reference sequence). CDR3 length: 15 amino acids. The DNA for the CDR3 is TGTGCCAGCAGCCTACATCAGGGGTTGGGCACTGAAGCTTTCTTT. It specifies CASSLHQGLGTEAFF.

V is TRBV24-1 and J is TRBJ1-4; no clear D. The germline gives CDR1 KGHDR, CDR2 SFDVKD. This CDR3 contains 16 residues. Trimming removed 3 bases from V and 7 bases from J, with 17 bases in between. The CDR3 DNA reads TGTGCCACCAGTGATGCGGACGTGAGCTCAATTGAAAAACTGTTTTTT. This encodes CATSDADVSSIEKLFF.

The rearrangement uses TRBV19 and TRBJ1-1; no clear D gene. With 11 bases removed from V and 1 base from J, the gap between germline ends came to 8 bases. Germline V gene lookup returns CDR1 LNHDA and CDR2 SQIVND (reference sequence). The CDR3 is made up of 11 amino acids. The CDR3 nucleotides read TGTGCCGCCCGCGGGAACACTGAAGCTTTCTTT. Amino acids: CAARGNTEAFF.

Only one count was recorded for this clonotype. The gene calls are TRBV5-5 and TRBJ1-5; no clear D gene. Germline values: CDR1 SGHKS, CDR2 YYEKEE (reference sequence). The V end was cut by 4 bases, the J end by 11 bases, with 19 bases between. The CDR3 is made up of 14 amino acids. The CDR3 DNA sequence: TGTGCCAGCAGCCTTACTAGCGGGAGGGAGACCCAGCATTTT. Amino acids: CASSLTSGRETQHF.

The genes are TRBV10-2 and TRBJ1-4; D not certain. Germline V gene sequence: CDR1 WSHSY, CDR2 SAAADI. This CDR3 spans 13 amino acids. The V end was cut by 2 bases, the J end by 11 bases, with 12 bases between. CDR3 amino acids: CASSELAYEKLFF. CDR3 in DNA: TGCGCCAGCAGTGAGCTAGCCTACGAGAAACTGTTTTTT.

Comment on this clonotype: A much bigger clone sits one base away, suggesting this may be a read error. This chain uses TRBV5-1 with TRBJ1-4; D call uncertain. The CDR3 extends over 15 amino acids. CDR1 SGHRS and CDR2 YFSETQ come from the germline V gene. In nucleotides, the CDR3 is TGCGCCAGCAGCTTGGCCCGGGTGACTAATGAAAAACTGGTTTTT. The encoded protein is CASSLARVTNEKLVF.

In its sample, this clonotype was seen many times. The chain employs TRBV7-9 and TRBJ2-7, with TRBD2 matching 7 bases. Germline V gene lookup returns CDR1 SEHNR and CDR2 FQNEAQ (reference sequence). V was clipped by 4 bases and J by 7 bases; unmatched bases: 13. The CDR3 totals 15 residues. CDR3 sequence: CASSYEWAGVGEQYF. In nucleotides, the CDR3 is TGTGCCAGCAGCTACGAGTGGGCGGGAGTGGGTGAGCAGTACTTC.

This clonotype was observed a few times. CDR3 bases: TGTGCCAGCAGTCCCCCGACTCTAGCGGGAGGGGGAGAGACCCAGTACTTC. Translating it yields CASSPPTLAGGGETQYF. The J gene is TRBJ2-5, the V gene TRBV5-4; 12 bases are shared with TRBD2. J gave up 4 bases and V 5 bases, and 12 bases lay outside the gene matches. Germline V gives CDR1 SGHNT, CDR2 YYREEE (reference sequence). The CDR3 consists of 17 residues.

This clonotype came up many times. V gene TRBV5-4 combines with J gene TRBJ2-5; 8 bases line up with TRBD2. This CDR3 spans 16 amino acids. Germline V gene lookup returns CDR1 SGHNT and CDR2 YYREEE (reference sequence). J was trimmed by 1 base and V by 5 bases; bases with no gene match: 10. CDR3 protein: CASSSRSGRRQETQYF. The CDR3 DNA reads TGTGCCAGCAGTAGCAGGAGCGGGAGACGCCAAGAGACCCAGTACTTC.

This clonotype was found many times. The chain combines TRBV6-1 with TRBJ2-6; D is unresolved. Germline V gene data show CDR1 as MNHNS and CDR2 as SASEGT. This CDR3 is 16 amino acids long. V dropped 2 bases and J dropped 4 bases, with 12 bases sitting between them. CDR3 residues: CASSEWWKPGANVLTF. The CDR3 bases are TGTGCCAGCAGTGAATGGTGGAAACCCGGGGCCAACGTCCTGACTTTC.

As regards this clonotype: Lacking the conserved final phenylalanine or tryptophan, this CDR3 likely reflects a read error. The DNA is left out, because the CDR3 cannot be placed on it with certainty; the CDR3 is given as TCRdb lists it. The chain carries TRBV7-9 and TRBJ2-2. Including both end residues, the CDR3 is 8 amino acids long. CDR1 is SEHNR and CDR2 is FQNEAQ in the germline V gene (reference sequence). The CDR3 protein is CASSSGSS.

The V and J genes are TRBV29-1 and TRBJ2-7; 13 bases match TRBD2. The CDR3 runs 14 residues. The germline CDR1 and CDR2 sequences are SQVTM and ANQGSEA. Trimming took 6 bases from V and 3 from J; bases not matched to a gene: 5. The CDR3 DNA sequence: TGCAGCGTCGGCGGACTAGCGGGAGACTACGAGCAGTACTTC. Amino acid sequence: CSVGGLAGDYEQYF.

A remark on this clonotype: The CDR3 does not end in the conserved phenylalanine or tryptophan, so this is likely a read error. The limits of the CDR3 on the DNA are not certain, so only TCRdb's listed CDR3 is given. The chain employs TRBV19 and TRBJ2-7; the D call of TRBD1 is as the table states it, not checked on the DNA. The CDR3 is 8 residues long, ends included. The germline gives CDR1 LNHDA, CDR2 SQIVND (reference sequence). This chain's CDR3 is CASSQTTG.

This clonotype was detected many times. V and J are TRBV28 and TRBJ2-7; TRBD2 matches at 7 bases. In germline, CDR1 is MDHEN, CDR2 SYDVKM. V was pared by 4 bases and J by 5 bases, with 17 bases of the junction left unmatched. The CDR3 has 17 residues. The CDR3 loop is CASSSALWAGDADEQYF. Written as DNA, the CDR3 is TGTGCCAGCAGTTCGGCCCTCTGGGCGGGAGATGCCGACGAGCAGTACTTC.